This passage covers 27 T cell receptor beta chains from one sample sequenced in a study of blood T cell repertoires in COVID-19. Here immunoSEQ multiplex PCR was the method, and the copy in TCRdb shows in-frame clones only, minus some. In the table there are 120,000 to 150,000 clones, around nine tenths of which are singletons. Sequencing was done on a sample of peripheral blood. These receptor sequences come from an older woman with acute or convalescent COVID-19.

The chain is built from TRBV9 and TRBJ2-3; 11 bases map to TRBD2. This CDR3 region has 15 residues. The V gene's germline CDR1 is SGDLS and CDR2 YYNGEE. J gave up 5 bases and V 1 base, and 3 bases lay outside the gene matches. The CDR3: CASSVISGGGDTQYF. DNA for the CDR3: TGTGCCAGCAGCGTAATTAGCGGGGGGGGAGATACGCAGTATTTT. The full variable domain, in which reference TRBV9 and TRBJ2-3 provide the parts outside the CDR3, is DSGVTQTPKHLITATGQRVTLRCSPRSGDLSVYWYQQSLDQGLQFLIQYYNGEERAKGNILERFSAQQFPDLHSELNLSSLELGDSALYFCASSVISGGGDTQYFGPGTRLTVL.

In nucleotides, the CDR3 is TGTGCCAGCTCACCCTCTGGGGGGGGGTCCTCCTACGAGCAGTACTTC. This gives the protein CASSPSGGGSSYEQYF. The rearrangement joins TRBV18 to TRBJ2-7; 7 bases agree with TRBD2. The CDR3 has 16 residues. The germline V gene encodes CDR1 KGHSH and CDR2 LQKENI. Trimming took 3 bases from V and 0 from J; bases not matched to a gene: 8.

The V and J genes are TRBV28 and TRBJ2-1; no definite D call. Trimming left V 4 bases short and J 6 bases short, with 7 bases between. CDR1 and CDR2 (germline): MDHEN, SYDVKM. The CDR3 has 12 residues. CDR3 sequence: CASSYSVNEQFF. The CDR3 DNA reads TGTGCCAGCAGTTATTCGGTCAATGAGCAGTTCTTC.

J is TRBJ2-7 and V is TRBV6-2 or TRBV6-3; D is perhaps TRBD1 (5 bases). The CDR3 contains 12 residues. Germline V gene data show CDR1 as MNHEY and CDR2 as SVGEGT. V lost 4 bases and J lost 7, with 11 bases in between. The CDR3 bases are TGTGCCAGCAGTTCAGTGACAGTTGAGCAGTACTTC. Protein product: CASSSVTVEQYF.

The chain joins TRBV19 to TRBJ2-3, with 8 positions matching TRBD2. Trimming at V came to 1 base and at J to 6 bases, leaving 3 bases not matched to a gene. Germline V gene lookup returns CDR1 LNHDA and CDR2 SQIVND (reference sequence). The CDR3 is 14 residues long. The CDR3: CASSIAGGFDTQYF. CDR3 coding DNA: TGTGCCAGTAGTATAGCGGGGGGGTTCGATACGCAGTATTTT.

The gene calls are TRBV7-2 and TRBJ1-2; 10 bases fit TRBD1. The CDR3 covers 16 residues. CDR1 is SGHTA and CDR2 is FQGNSA in the germline V gene. V lost 2 bases and J lost 2; bases outside the gene matches: 5. The DNA of the CDR3 is TGTGCCAGCAGCTTAACCTGGACAGGGGGGAACTATGGCTACACCTTC. It specifies CASSLTWTGGNYGYTF. Full variable domain (rest looked up from reference TRBV7-2 and TRBJ1-2): GAGVSQSPSNKVTEKGKDVELRCDPISGHTALYWYRQSLGQGLEFLIYFQGNSAPDKSGLPSDRFSAERTGGSVSTLTIQRTQQEDSAVYLCASSLTWTGGNYGYTFGSGTRLTVV.

The chain links TRBV7-2 to TRBJ1-2; a weak D match, TRBD1 (6 bases). The CDR3 contains 14 residues. Germline CDR1 reads SGHTA; CDR2 reads FQGNSA. V lost 5 bases and J 2 bases, leaving 12 bases between the germline ends. The CDR3 here is CASSGTPSNYGYTF. The CDR3 region has the DNA TGTGCCAGCAGCGGGACACCCAGCAACTATGGCTACACCTTC.

CDR3 sequence (DNA): TGTGCCAGCAGTTACCCCGGGGGCTCCTACGAGCAGTACTTC. It is translated as CASSYPGGSYEQYF. The chain recombines TRBV28 with TRBJ2-7, with D possibly TRBD2 on 6 matching bases. Germline assignment: CDR1 MDHEN and CDR2 SYDVKM. This CDR3 has 14 amino acids. The germline V and J ends were trimmed by 4 bases and 0 bases, with 10 bases remaining between them.

J is TRBJ2-1 and V is TRBV7-3; TRBD2 might be the D (5 bases). The V and J ends lost 2 bases and 6 bases respectively, with 14 bases between them. Germline V gives CDR1 SGHTA, CDR2 FQGTGA. This CDR3 has 15 amino acids. CDR3 sequence (DNA): TGTGCCAGCAGCTTAGGAGGTTCCTGGGGCAATGAGCAGTTCTTC. Protein product: CASSLGGSWGNEQFF.

The rearrangement uses TRBV28 and TRBJ1-3, with D perhaps TRBD1 (5 bases). This CDR3 is 14 amino acids long. Trimming stripped 7 bases from V and 0 bases from J, with 10 bases between. The germline V gene has CDR1 MDHEN and CDR2 SYDVKM. For the CDR3, the DNA is TGTGCCAGCACCCTGGGGCTCTCTGGAAACACCATATATTTT. Amino acids: CASTLGLSGNTIYF.

This chain joins TRBV3-1 (or the pseudogene TRBV3-2) and TRBJ1-6, with D perhaps TRBD1 (5 bases). Germline CDR1 reads LGHDT; CDR2 reads YNNKEL (reference sequence). There are 14 residues in the CDR3. With 4 bases removed from V and 10 bases from J, the gap between germline ends came to 14 bases. CDR3 loop: CASSLSTGGSPLHF. The DNA of the CDR3 is TGTGCCAGCAGCCTAAGTACAGGTGGATCACCCCTCCACTTT.

The V gene is TRBV2, the J gene TRBJ1-5; D gene ambiguous. In germline, CDR1 is SNHLY, CDR2 FYNNEI. The CDR3 contains 14 residues. With 3 bases removed from V and 0 bases from J, the gap between germline ends came to 6 bases. In DNA, the CDR3 is TGTGCCAGCAGTGAGCGAAATAGCAATCAGCCCCAGCATTTT. Protein sequence: CASSERNSNQPQHF.

This clone showed up just a few times. This chain uses TRBV28 with TRBJ2-7; D gene ambiguous. There are 12 residues in the CDR3. V lost 6 bases, J lost 1 base, and 7 bases lay in between. CDR1 is MDHEN, CDR2 SYDVKM, per germline. The CDR3 region is CASSFNSYEQYF. CDR3 in DNA: TGTGCCAGCAGCTTTAATTCCTACGAGCAGTACTTC.

V gene TRBV10-1 combines with J gene TRBJ1-1; D is undetermined. Trimming left V 6 bases short and J 5 bases short, with 7 bases between. The CDR3 has 11 amino acids. CDR1 is WNHNN, CDR2 SYGVQD, per germline (reference sequence). The CDR3 sequence: CASSSGTEAFF. CDR3 nucleotides: TGCGCCAGCAGCAGCGGGACTGAAGCTTTCTTT.

This chain uses TRBV19 with TRBJ1-1; TRBD1 agrees at 7 bases. This CDR3 is 13 amino acids long. V trimming: 4 bases; J trimming: 1 base; junction bases outside the gene matches: 0. The germline V gene encodes CDR1 LNHDA and CDR2 SQIVND (reference sequence). In nucleotides, the CDR3 is TGTGCCAGTAGTACAGGGGGGAACACTGAAGCTTTCTTT. The encoded protein is CASSTGGNTEAFF.

The chain combines TRBV30 with TRBJ1-3, with no clear D. CDR1 is GTSNPN, CDR2 SVGIG, per germline (reference sequence). This CDR3 spans 13 amino acids. The V end was cut by 1 base, the J end by 4 bases, with 8 bases between. CDR3 sequence: CAWSGHRGNTIYF. As DNA, the CDR3 is TGTGCCTGGAGTGGTCACAGAGGAAACACCATATATTTT.

The chain has TRBV28 and TRBJ2-5; 8 bases align to TRBD2. CDR3 size: 13 residues. In germline, CDR1 is MDHEN, CDR2 SYDVKM. J was trimmed by 4 bases and V by 7 bases; bases with no gene match: 5. Here the CDR3 reads CASIPGGGETQYF. Written as DNA, the CDR3 is TGTGCCAGCATCCCCGGGGGGGGAGAGACCCAGTACTTC.

This clone occurred once. The V call is TRBV6-6, the J call TRBJ1-5; D uncertain. V lost 1 base to trimming and J lost 1 base, with 5 bases between them. The CDR3 loop spans 14 amino acids. CDR1 is MNHNY and CDR2 is SVGAGI in the germline V gene (reference sequence). In DNA form, the CDR3 reads TGTGCCAGCAGTTACTATCCAAGCAATCAGCCCCAGCATTTT. This sequence encodes CASSYYPSNQPQHF.

This chain uses TRBV5-1 with TRBJ1-1; the D is unclear. Trimming took off 4 bases at V and 0 bases at J, with 7 bases between the two ends. There are 13 residues in the CDR3. The germline CDR1 and CDR2 sequences are SGHRS and YFSETQ. Written as DNA, the CDR3 is TGCGCCAGCAGCACTCGTATGAACACTGAAGCTTTCTTT. This encodes CASSTRMNTEAFF.

The V and J genes are TRBV9 and TRBJ1-1; D ambiguous. The CDR3 has 14 residues. Trimming stripped 3 bases from V and 2 bases from J, with 11 bases between. Germline loops: CDR1 SGDLS, CDR2 YYNGEE. The CDR3 here is CASSGFQKNTEAFF. The DNA for the CDR3 is TGTGCCAGCAGCGGCTTCCAGAAAAACACTGAAGCTTTCTTT.

This rearrangement joins TRBV7-2 to TRBJ1-1; D is possibly TRBD1 (5 bases). The CDR3 contains 13 residues. Per germline, CDR1 SGHTA and CDR2 FQGNSA. Trimming pared 1 base from V and 4 bases from J, leaving 7 bases between. The DNA for the CDR3 is TGTGCCAGCAGCTTAGGGCAGGGCACTGAAGCTTTCTTT. This codes for CASSLGQGTEAFF.

With regard to this clone: Other DNA sequences within the sample encode an identical CDR3. CDR3: CASSLGQGSTEAFF. The CDR3 DNA reads as TGCGCCAGCAGCCTAGGACAGGGGAGCACTGAAGCTTTCTTT. This sequence joins TRBV5-1 and TRBJ1-1; TRBD1 aligns across 9 bases. V was clipped by 4 bases and J by 4 bases; unmatched bases: 5. The length of the CDR3 is 14 residues. Germline values: CDR1 SGHRS, CDR2 YFSETQ.

V is TRBV5-1 and J is TRBJ2-5, with D tentatively TRBD2 (5 bases). Germline lookup yields CDR1 SGHRS and CDR2 YFSETQ. This CDR3 is built from 15 residues. V was shortened by 0 bases and J by 2 bases, with 11 bases between the two germline ends. The CDR3 nucleotides read TGCGCCAGCAGCTTGGAAACCGGAGGACAAGAGACCCAGTACTTC. This gives the protein CASSLETGGQETQYF.

This clone has more than one count but fewer than ten. V is TRBV7-9 and J is TRBJ1-2; no firm D call. The CDR3 extends over 14 amino acids. The V end was cut by 0 bases, the J end by 0 bases, with 5 bases between. Germline CDR1 and CDR2: SEHNR and FQNEAQ (reference sequence). This CDR3 is CASSLASSNYGYTF. In DNA form, the CDR3 reads TGTGCCAGCAGCTTAGCCTCCTCTAACTATGGCTACACCTTC. Together with reference TRBV7-9 and TRBJ1-2, the CDR3 gives the full variable domain: DTGVSQNPRHKITKRGQNVTFRCDPISEHNRLYWYRQTLGQGPEFLTYFQNEAQLEKSRLLSDRFSAERPKGSFSTLEIQRTEQGDSAMYLCASSLASSNYGYTFGSGTRLTVV.

V gene TRBV19 combines with J gene TRBJ1-1, with 10 bases that match TRBD1. CDR1 is LNHDA and CDR2 is SQIVND in the germline V gene (reference sequence). This CDR3 is 14 amino acids long. The junction had 4 bases not matched to a gene; V was cut back by 5 bases and J by 4 bases. For the CDR3, the DNA is TGTGCCAGTAGTGAGACAGGGGGCATCACTGAAGCTTTCTTT. It is translated as CASSETGGITEAFF.

The V and J genes are TRBV7-2 and TRBJ2-6, with no clear D. Germline V lookup: CDR1 SGHTA, CDR2 FQGNSA. There are 16 residues in the CDR3. Trimming cost V 1 base and J 1 base, with 8 bases left between them. The CDR3 DNA follows: TGTGCCAGCAGCTTAGTCGGTGCGTCTGGGGCCAACGTCCTGACTTTC. Translated, it gives CASSLVGASGANVLTF.

V usage is TRBV27 and J usage is TRBJ2-5; no reliable D call. The germline V gene has CDR1 MNHEY and CDR2 SMNVEV (reference sequence). The CDR3 loop spans 16 amino acids. V lost 5 bases to trimming and J lost 1 base, with 17 bases between them. The CDR3 here is CASSRGPYEVQETQYF. CDR3 DNA sequence: TGTGCCAGCAGTCGCGGTCCCTACGAGGTCCAAGAGACCCAGTACTTC.